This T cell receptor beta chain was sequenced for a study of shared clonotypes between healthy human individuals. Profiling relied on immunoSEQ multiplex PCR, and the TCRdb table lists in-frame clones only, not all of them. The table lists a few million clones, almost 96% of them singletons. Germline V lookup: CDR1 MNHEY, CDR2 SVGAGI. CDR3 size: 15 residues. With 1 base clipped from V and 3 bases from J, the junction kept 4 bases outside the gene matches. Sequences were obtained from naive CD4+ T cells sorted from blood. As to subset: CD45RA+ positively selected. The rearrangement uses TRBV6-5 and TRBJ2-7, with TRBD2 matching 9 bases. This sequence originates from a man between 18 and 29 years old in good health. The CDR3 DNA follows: TGTGCCAGCAGTTACTTTGCGGGGGGGAGCTACGAGCAGTACTTC. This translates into CASSYFAGGSYEQYF.